Following are 20 T cell receptor beta chains from one sample sequenced in a study of blood T cell repertoires in COVID-19. Data came from immunoSEQ multiplex PCR; TCRdb stores just in-frame clones and leaves some out. This sample has a few hundred thousand clones, with roughly 84% found just once. Sequencing was done on a sample of peripheral blood. Receptors originate from a man in his forties or fifties who had recovered from COVID-19.

This chain uses TRBV4-3 with TRBJ1-1; the D is unclear. The V end lost 5 bases, the J end lost 1 base, and 8 bases lay between the germline ends. This CDR3 comprises 13 residues. The germline CDR1 and CDR2 sequences are LGHNA and YSLEER. The CDR3 protein is CASSYQENTEAFF. Written as DNA, the CDR3 is TGCGCCAGCAGCTACCAGGAGAACACTGAAGCTTTCTTT.

The chain carries TRBV4-1 and TRBJ2-7; 14 positions match TRBD2. CDR1 and CDR2 (germline): MGHRA, YSYEKL. Trimming at V came to 4 bases and at J to 7 bases, leaving 9 bases not matched to a gene. This CDR3 is built from 16 residues. Here the CDR3 reads CASSRTPGLAGDEQYF. CDR3 bases: TGCGCCAGCAGCCGCACCCCGGGACTAGCGGGAGATGAGCAGTACTTC.

This clone was seen only a few times. The chain carries TRBV10-3 and TRBJ2-1, with 7 bases that match TRBD1. V lost 1 base and J lost 3; bases outside the gene matches: 6. The germline V gene has CDR1 ENHRY and CDR2 SYGVKD. CDR3 length: 16 residues. Here the CDR3 reads CAISEWGQGDYNEQFF. CDR3 in DNA: TGTGCCATCAGTGAGTGGGGGCAGGGGGACTACAATGAGCAGTTCTTC.

The chain uses TRBV5-4 and TRBJ2-7; no clear D. CDR1 is SGHNT, CDR2 YYREEE, per germline (reference sequence). The V end lost 4 bases, the J end lost 3 bases, and 11 bases lay between the germline ends. The CDR3 runs to 13 residues. CDR3 bases: TGTGCCAGCAGCCGGAAAAGCGACTACGAGCAGTACTTC. Translating gives CASSRKSDYEQYF. Complete variable domain (other parts from reference TRBV5-4 and TRBJ2-7): ETGVTQSPTHLIKTRGQQVTLRCSSQSGHNTVSWYQQALGQGPQFIFQYYREEENGRGNFPPRFSGLQFPNYSSELNVNALELDDSALYLCASSRKSDYEQYFGPGTRLTVT.

The chain has TRBV6-5 and TRBJ1-5, with D maybe TRBD1 (5 bases). V was trimmed by 7 bases and J by 3 bases, leaving 10 bases between them. The CDR3 runs to 13 residues. Germline V lookup: CDR1 MNHEY, CDR2 SVGAGI. CDR3 sequence reads: CASNQGYNQPQHF. The CDR3, as DNA: TGTGCCAGCAACCAGGGTTACAATCAGCCCCAGCATTTT.

The chain couples TRBV19 to TRBJ1-3; D gene uncertain. The V end was cut by 2 bases, the J end by 6 bases, with 11 bases between. The CDR3 length is 14 residues. Germline V lookup: CDR1 LNHDA, CDR2 SQIVND (reference sequence). The CDR3 sequence: CASSISGSENTIYF. Written as DNA, the CDR3 is TGTGCCAGTAGTATATCGGGTTCAGAAAACACCATATATTTT. Based on the CDR3 plus reference TRBV19 and TRBJ1-3, the full variable domain is DGGITQSPKYLFRKEGQNVTLSCEQNLNHDAMYWYRQDPGQGLRLIYYSQIVNDFQKGDIAEGYSVSREKKESFPLTVTSAQKNPTAFYLCASSISGSENTIYFGEGSWLTVV.

This chain joins TRBV6-2 or TRBV6-3 and TRBJ2-5; D uncertain. The CDR3 has 14 residues. V dropped 2 bases and J dropped 2 bases, with 9 bases sitting between them. Germline CDR1 is MNHEY and CDR2 is SVGEGT. The CDR3 region has the DNA TGTGCCAGCAGTTACCTGGGCAGACAAGAGACCCAGTACTTC. It translates to CASSYLGRQETQYF.

This clone showed up just a few times. The genes are TRBV6-5 and TRBJ1-2, with D uncertain. The CDR3 totals 12 residues. V shed 10 bases and J shed 0 bases, with 9 bases lying between them. CDR1 is MNHEY, CDR2 SVGAGI, per germline. CDR3 protein: CATTDPNYGYTF. CDR3 in DNA: TGTGCCACCACAGATCCTAACTATGGCTACACCTTC.

This chain links TRBV29-1 with TRBJ1-1; 9 bases align to TRBD1. V shed 7 bases, J shed 4 bases, and the junction held 10 bases outside the gene matches. Germline CDR1 and CDR2: SQVTM and ANQGSEA. The CDR3 loop spans 14 amino acids. The CDR3 here is CSARGTGGTTEAFF. CDR3 nucleotides: TGCAGCGCCCGGGGAACAGGGGGCACCACTGAAGCTTTCTTT.

This clone was seen more than once but under ten times. The chain recombines TRBV2 with TRBJ2-3; no reliable D call. The CDR3 totals 13 residues. V dropped 2 bases and J dropped 4 bases, with 7 bases sitting between them. Germline lookup yields CDR1 SNHLY and CDR2 FYNNEI. The DNA of the CDR3 is TGTGCCAGCAGTGAAATCTCCTCAGATACGCAGTATTTT. This codes for CASSEISSDTQYF.

The V gene is TRBV6-2 or TRBV6-3, the J gene TRBJ2-7; 11 bases are a match to TRBD2. After removal of 5 bases from V and 0 bases from J, the junction contained 3 bases not matched to a gene. There are 15 residues in the CDR3. CDR1 and CDR2 from the germline V gene are MNHEY and SVGEGT. The CDR3 here is CASSLGLAASYEQYF. The CDR3 nucleotides read TGTGCCAGCAGTCTGGGACTAGCGGCCTCCTACGAGCAGTACTTC.

The gene calls are TRBV5-5 and TRBJ1-1; possible D gene TRBD1, 6 bases. The CDR3 has 14 amino acids. V was pared by 1 base and J by 4 bases, with 11 bases between. CDR1 SGHKS and CDR2 YYEKEE come from the germline V gene (reference sequence). Here the CDR3 reads CASSLYQGITEAFF. As DNA, the CDR3 is TGTGCCAGCAGCTTGTATCAGGGGATCACTGAAGCTTTCTTT.

This rearrangement joins TRBV30 to TRBJ2-5; D is perhaps TRBD1 (5 bases). CDR1 GTSNPN and CDR2 SVGIG come from the germline V gene (reference sequence). Trimming removed 5 bases at V and 4 bases at J, with 17 bases between. The CDR3 contains 14 residues. CDR3: CAWQYRQVTETQYF. The CDR3 DNA sequence: TGTGCCTGGCAGTACAGGCAGGTAACAGAGACCCAGTACTTC.

The chain combines TRBV2 with TRBJ2-7; 11 bases map to TRBD2. Germline V CDR1 and CDR2: SNHLY, FYNNEI. V lost 4 bases, J lost 4 bases, and 9 bases stayed unmatched. The length of the CDR3 is 16 residues. DNA for the CDR3: TGTGCCAGCAGTGCCCCACCGGGACTAGCGGAGTACGAGCAGTACTTC. Protein sequence: CASSAPPGLAEYEQYF.

The chain employs TRBV19 and TRBJ1-2, with 7 nucleotides matching TRBD1. This CDR3 is built from 17 residues. The germline V gene encodes CDR1 LNHDA and CDR2 SQIVND (reference sequence). V trimming: 7 bases; J trimming: 4 bases; junction bases outside the gene matches: 18. DNA for the CDR3: TGTGCCAGTACCCCTTACCGGGACAGCCTTCCTTCCTATGGCTACACCTTC. This translates into CASTPYRDSLPSYGYTF.

This sequence joins TRBV7-2 and TRBJ2-7; D is unclear. The CDR3 extends over 13 amino acids. CDR1 is SGHTA and CDR2 is FQGNSA in the germline V gene. V lost 2 bases and J 2 bases, leaving 7 bases between the germline ends. In DNA form, the CDR3 reads TGTGCCAGCAGCTTACAGCGTACCTACGAGCAGTACTTC. This translates into CASSLQRTYEQYF.

The J gene is TRBJ2-7, the V gene TRBV7-2; D possibly corresponds to TRBD2 (6 bases). This CDR3 is built from 15 residues. V shed 0 bases and J shed 2 bases, with 11 bases lying between them. Germline CDR1 SGHTA, CDR2 FQGNSA. The CDR3 nucleotides read TGTGCCAGCAGCTTAGCCGGGGGATCCACCTACGAGCAGTACTTC. Encoded protein: CASSLAGGSTYEQYF.

This chain joins TRBV29-1 and TRBJ2-5; the D is unclear. V was shortened by 5 bases and J by 1 base, with 11 bases between the two germline ends. CDR3 length: 13 amino acids. The germline CDR1 and CDR2 sequences are SQVTM and ANQGSEA. In DNA, the CDR3 is TGCAGCGTTAAGATGCGGATCCAAGAGACCCAGTACTTC. Protein: CSVKMRIQETQYF.

This chain uses TRBV18 with TRBJ2-2, with TRBD2 identical over 7 bases. Germline-derived CDR1 and CDR2 are KGHSH and LQKENI. The CDR3 has 16 amino acids. Germline trimming cut 6 bases from V and 0 bases from J; bases unmatched to any gene: 7. CDR3 coding DNA: TGTGCCAGCTCCCCCTTGGGGGGGACGAACACCGGGGAGCTGTTTTTT. Residues: CASSPLGGTNTGELFF.

This clone was observed a handful of times. The rearrangement links TRBV7-9 to TRBJ2-7, with a possible D match to TRBD1 (5 bases). There are 13 residues in the CDR3. Germline V gene sequence: CDR1 SEHNR, CDR2 FQNEAQ (reference sequence). The V end was cut by 3 bases, the J end by 3 bases, with 9 bases between. CDR3 DNA: TGTGCCAGCAGCTTCAGTACAGGCTACGAGCAGTACTTC. As protein: CASSFSTGYEQYF.